This TCR beta chain was identified in a study of T cell changes during pregnancy in multiple sclerosis. CDR3 length: 15 residues. Germline V gene lookup returns CDR1 SGHNT and CDR2 YYREEE (reference sequence). Unmatched junction bases numbered 9, after V lost 4 bases and J lost 5 bases. Data came from immunoSEQ multiplex PCR; TCRdb stores just in-frame clones and leaves some out. This sample has 90,000 to 120,000 clones, with around 90% found just once. This clone was found once. This TCR was recovered from a female donor with multiple sclerosis, enrolled in a pregnancy study. Specimen: peripheral blood, collected in the second trimester of pregnancy. The rearrangement uses TRBV5-4 and TRBJ2-1; the match to TRBD2 covers 7 bases. The CDR3 bases are TGTGCCAGCAGCCGGGAGGCAGCTCCTCACAATGAGCAGTTCTTC. This encodes CASSREAAPHNEQFF. Full variable domain (rest looked up from reference TRBV5-4 and TRBJ2-1): ETGVTQSPTHLIKTRGQQVTLRCSSQSGHNTVSWYQQALGQGPQFIFQYYREEENGRGNFPPRFSGLQFPNYSSELNVNALELDDSALYLCASSREAAPHNEQFFGPGTRLTVL.